The 8 T cell receptor beta chains below were found in one sample sequenced in a study of blood T cell repertoires in COVID-19. TCRdb keeps only in-frame clones here, not all; method: immunoSEQ multiplex PCR. The data show just over 200,000 clones, with more than 75% seen just once and around 6.5% held by the top ten. The sample taken for sequencing was peripheral blood. The receptors were sampled from a man older than 75 with acute or convalescent COVID-19.

This clone was found a few times. This rearrangement joins TRBV9 to TRBJ1-2, with TRBD1 identical over 7 bases. Germline CDR1 is SGDLS and CDR2 is YYNGEE. Trimming cost V 2 bases and J 4 bases; bases outside gene matches: 5. This CDR3 region has 14 residues. DNA of the CDR3: TGTGCCAGCAGCGTCGACAGGGCGCTCTATGGCTACACCTTC. Its protein product is CASSVDRALYGYTF.

This clone is a singleton in its sample. The rearrangement uses TRBV18 and TRBJ2-7, with 11 bases aligning to TRBD2. The CDR3 is 15 amino acids. Germline CDR1 is KGHSH and CDR2 is LQKENI. V dropped 6 bases and J dropped 6; count of bases not matched to a gene: 10. As DNA, the CDR3 is TGTGCCAGCTCGTCTTCACTAGCGGGAGTATCCGAGCAGTACTTC. Translating it yields CASSSSLAGVSEQYF. The variable domain in full, completed from reference TRBV18 and TRBJ2-7, reads NAGVMQNPRHLVRRRGQEARLRCSPMKGHSHVYWYRQLPEEGLKFMVYLQKENIIDESGMPKERFSAEFPKEGPSILRIQQVVRGDSAAYFCASSSSLAGVSEQYFGPGTRLTVT.

The chain combines TRBV28 with TRBJ2-7, with D unresolved. Germline CDR1 MDHEN, CDR2 SYDVKM. This CDR3 contains 12 residues. V was pared by 6 bases and J by 2 bases, with 8 bases between. The CDR3 nucleotides read TGTGCCAGCAGCAAAACACCCTACGAGCAGTACTTC. Amino acid sequence: CASSKTPYEQYF.

A remark on this clone: The sample has other DNA sequences that encode this CDR3 too. V and J are TRBV12-3 or TRBV12-4 and TRBJ2-1, with TRBD1 as a possible D gene (6 bases). This CDR3 is built from 12 residues. V was clipped by 5 bases and J by 8 bases, with 10 bases between them. The CDR3 loop is CASSQGSHEQFF. CDR3 coding DNA: TGTGCCAGCAGTCAGGGGAGCCATGAGCAGTTCTTC.

V is TRBV27 and J is TRBJ2-2, with 7 bases lining up with TRBD1. CDR3 length equals 16 residues. J was trimmed by 0 bases and V by 2 bases; bases with no gene match: 3. Germline CDR1 is MNHEY and CDR2 is SMNVEV (reference sequence). CDR3 bases: TGTGCCAGCAGTTTAAAGGGGGCGACGAACACCGGGGAGCTGTTTTTT. Its translation: CASSLKGATNTGELFF.

The chain couples TRBV11-2 to TRBJ2-7; 9 bases match TRBD1. V shed 6 bases and J 1 base; nucleotides not matched to a gene: 4. Germline V lookup: CDR1 SGHAT, CDR2 FQNNGV. The CDR3 is 14 residues long. As DNA, the CDR3 is TGTGCCAGCAGTCCGGGACAGGGTTCCTACGAGCAGTACTTC. Protein: CASSPGQGSYEQYF. The variable domain in full, with the rest retrieved from reference TRBV11-2 and TRBJ2-7, is EAGVAQSPRYKIIEKRQSVAFWCNPISGHATLYWYQQILGQGPKLLIQFQNNGVVDDSQLPKDRFSAERLKGVDSTLKIQPAKLEDSAVYLCASSPGQGSYEQYFGPGTRLTVT.

The CDR3 loop reads CSVHSGTTGELFF. CDR3 nucleotide sequence: TGCAGCGTCCATAGCGGAACTACCGGGGAGCTGTTTTTT. The chain employs TRBV29-1 and TRBJ2-2; possibly TRBD2 for D (6 bases). Germline V gene data show CDR1 as SQVTM and CDR2 as ANQGSEA. There are 13 residues in the CDR3. V was trimmed by 6 bases and J by 5 bases, leaving 13 bases between them.

The rearrangement uses TRBV11-2 and TRBJ2-1, with 9 bases matching TRBD2. Germline lookup yields CDR1 SGHAT and CDR2 FQNNGV. This CDR3 is 17 amino acids long. V shed 3 bases and J 0 bases; nucleotides not matched to a gene: 6. The CDR3 DNA sequence: TGTGCCAGCAGCTTCCGACTAGCGGTTAGCTCCTACAATGAGCAGTTCTTC. This codes for CASSFRLAVSSYNEQFF.